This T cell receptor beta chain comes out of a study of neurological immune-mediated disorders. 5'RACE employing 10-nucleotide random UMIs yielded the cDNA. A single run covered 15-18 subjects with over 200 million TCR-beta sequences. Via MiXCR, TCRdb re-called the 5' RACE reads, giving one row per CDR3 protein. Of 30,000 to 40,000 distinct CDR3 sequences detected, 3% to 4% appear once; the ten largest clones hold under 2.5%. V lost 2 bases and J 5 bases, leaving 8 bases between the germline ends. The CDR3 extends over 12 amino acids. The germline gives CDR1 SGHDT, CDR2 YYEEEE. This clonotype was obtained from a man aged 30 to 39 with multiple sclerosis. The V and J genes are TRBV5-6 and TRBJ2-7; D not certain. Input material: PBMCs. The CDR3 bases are TGTGCCAGCAGCTTTAACCGCCACGAGCAGTACTTC. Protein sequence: CASSFNRHEQYF.